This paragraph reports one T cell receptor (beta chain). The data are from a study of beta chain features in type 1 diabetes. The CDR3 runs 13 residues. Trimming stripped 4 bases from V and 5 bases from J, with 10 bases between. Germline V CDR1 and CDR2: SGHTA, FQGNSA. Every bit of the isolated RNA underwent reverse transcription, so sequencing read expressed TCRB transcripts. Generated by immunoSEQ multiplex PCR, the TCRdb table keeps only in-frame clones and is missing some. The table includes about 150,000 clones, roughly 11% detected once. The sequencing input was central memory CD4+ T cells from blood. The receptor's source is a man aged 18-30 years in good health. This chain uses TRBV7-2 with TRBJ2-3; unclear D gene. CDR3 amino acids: CASSSSWGDTQYF. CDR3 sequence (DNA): TGTGCCAGCAGCTCCTCCTGGGGAGATACGCAGTATTTT.